This T cell receptor (beta chain) was sequenced during a study of low-dose radiotherapy and immunotherapy resistance in tumors. Overall study context: The patients were given nivolumab 240 mg every two weeks and ipilimumab 1 mg/kg every six weeks, through an intravenous route. For four cycles from cycle 1 day 1, patients took 300 mg oral aspirin daily.

The time point here: after trial treatment. Treatment of the sample: LDRT plus nivolumab, ipilimumab, low-dose cyclophosphamide and aspirin (RACIN trial). Donors were treated with nivolumab, ipilimumab, aspirin, and low-dose cyclophosphamide and radiotherapy. The patients who were eligible all carried advanced solid tumors that lacked tumor-infiltrating lymphocytes, meaning the tumors were TIL-negative. V lost 4 bases and J 7 bases, leaving 10 bases between the germline ends. The CDR3 runs to 11 residues. Germline CDR1 SQVTM, CDR2 ANQGSEA. TRAV- and TRBV-specific primers, spanning alpha and beta chains, primed first-strand cDNA. TCR amplification ran roughly 20 PCR cycles using constant-region and V-primer adapter primers. TCRdb re-derived calls from the reads in MiXCR, one entry per CDR3 protein. The repertoire holds roughly 40,000 distinct CDR3 sequences, less than 30% seen once, with over 9% in the top ten.

The receptor comes from a male donor with prostate cancer. This chain links TRBV29-1 with TRBJ2-5; D uncertain. The sequenced sample was PBMCs, obtained after low-dose radiotherapy plus immunotherapy. The CDR3 nucleotides are TGCAGCGTTGTTTCTGGGGTGACCCAGTACTTC. It specifies CSVVSGVTQYF.